The source of this T cell receptor beta chain is a study of regulatory T cells in long-lasting Graves disease. Study-level points and caveats: The TCR repertoire of persistent Graves' patients was less diverse than that of newly diagnosed ones.

V lost 1 base and J 6 bases, leaving 3 bases between the germline ends. The CDR3 loop spans 11 amino acids. Through Arm-PCR of CDR3 regions and iRepertoire HTBI primers, TCR beta libraries were built. Each CDR3 protein gets one entry after TCRdb re-called the multiplex PCR reads with MiXCR. The repertoire holds 420,000 or so distinct CDR3 sequences, roughly 15% seen once, with about 25% in the top ten. Many counts were recorded for this clonotype. Its specificity is not known. Time point specified: newly diagnosed GD, antithyroid drugs for less than 3 months. PBMC RNA served as the TCR library source. The sample was also reused in another study, on T cells in Graves' hyperthyroidism and ophthalmopathy. Per that study: It was considered stable Graves' hyperthyroidism when ophthalmopathy did not progress within 18 months. The majority of expanded thyroid clonotypes above 0.001 also appeared in blood.

The chain joins TRBV12-3 or TRBV12-4 to TRBJ1-2; D gene unclear. The TCR originated in a woman aged 18-29 years with Graves disease. The material was peripheral blood mononuclear cells (PBMCs), obtained at new diagnosis, from a patient treated with antithyroid drugs. The CDR3: CASSLGHGYTF. The DNA for the CDR3 is TGTGCCAGCAGTTTAGGTCATGGCTACACCTTC.